The TCR beta chain described here comes from a study of CD8 T cells in Susac syndrome. Across the study: Patients with Susac syndrome had blood drawn and were at that point therapy-naive, on corticosteroids, or on intravenous immunoglobulin alone. Study conclusions and caveats: Among people with Susac, CD8+ clonal expansion was greatest in TEMRA cells and active patients.

CD8+ and CD4+ T cells from blood underwent TCR beta sequencing. Turning to this clonotype: Its antigen remains unknown.

The trim removed 7 bases at V and 2 bases at J, leaving 8 bases unmatched. The CDR3 is made up of 15 amino acids. Germline values: CDR1 SEHNR, CDR2 FQNEAQ (reference sequence). When the RNA was reverse transcribed, random hexamers were used with an input of roughly 0.45 to 1 ug. The method of amplification for TCR beta CDR3 was immunoSEQ multiplex PCR, covering 54 Vbeta and 13 Jbeta. Each CDR3 protein is one row after TCRdb ran MiXCR on the immunoSEQ multiplex PCR reads. Of about 76,000 distinct CDR3 sequences in the sample, roughly 92% were seen once. Material for sequencing was CD8+ T cells from PBMCs. This chain joins TRBV7-9 and TRBJ2-7; 10 nucleotides match TRBD1. The TCR sequence derives from a human donor with Susac syndrome. CDR3 protein: CASTTGQGNTYEQYF. CDR3 bases: TGTGCCAGCACCACGGGACAGGGGAATACCTACGAGCAGTACTTC.